This T cell receptor beta chain originates from a study of cytomegalovirus exposure and HLA in healthy donors. Looking at the study overall: A subsequent analysis stated that the roughly 130 validation repertoires were run on the same platform as the 550 to 750 first-cohort repertoires. Points from the study as a whole: High sensitivity and specificity were reportedly achieved when the classifier diagnosed cytomegalovirus status.

The J segment lost 3 bases and the V segment lost 7 bases, leaving 9 bases of the junction unmatched. This CDR3 is built from 15 residues. Germline V lookup: CDR1 ENHRY, CDR2 SYGVKD. Sequenced by immunoSEQ multiplex PCR; TCRdb stores in-frame clones only, minus some. The sample holds 250,000 to 400,000 clones, 88% seen once. As concerns this clone: Its antigen is undetermined.

The sequence derives from a man aged 25 to 45 in good health and CMV-seronegative. The sequenced sample consisted of PBMCs. The rearrangement links TRBV10-3 to TRBJ2-7; 10 bases fit TRBD1. The CDR3 is CAINPGTGDHYEQYF. CDR3 bases: TGTGCCATCAACCCCGGGACAGGGGATCACTACGAGCAGTACTTC.